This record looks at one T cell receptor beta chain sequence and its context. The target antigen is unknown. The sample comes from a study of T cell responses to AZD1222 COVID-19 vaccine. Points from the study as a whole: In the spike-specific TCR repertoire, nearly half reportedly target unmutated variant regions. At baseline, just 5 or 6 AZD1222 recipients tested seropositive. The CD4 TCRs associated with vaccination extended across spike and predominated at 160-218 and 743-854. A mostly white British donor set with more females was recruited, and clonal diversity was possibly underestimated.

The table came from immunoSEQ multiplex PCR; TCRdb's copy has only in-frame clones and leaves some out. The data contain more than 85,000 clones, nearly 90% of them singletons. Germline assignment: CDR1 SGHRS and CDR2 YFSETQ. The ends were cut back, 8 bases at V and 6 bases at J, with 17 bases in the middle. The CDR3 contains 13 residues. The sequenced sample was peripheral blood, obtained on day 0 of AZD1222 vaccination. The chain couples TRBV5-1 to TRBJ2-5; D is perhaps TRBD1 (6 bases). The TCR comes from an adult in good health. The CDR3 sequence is CASSRDILQTQYF. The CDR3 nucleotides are TGCGCCAGTAGCCGGGACATCTTACAGACCCAGTACTTC.